This T cell receptor beta chain was profiled in a study of blood T cells in healthy people across ages. This CDR3 has 14 residues. Germline V gives CDR1 DFQATT, CDR2 SNEGSKA (reference sequence). With 5 bases removed from V and 6 bases from J, the gap between germline ends came to 17 bases. A J-beta primer mix and a sample-barcoded 5' primer were used in a second PCR of about 7 to 12 cycles. TCRdb called the 5' RACE reads again in MiXCR, with one record for every CDR3 protein. In the table there are 1 million or so distinct CDR3 sequences, about 25% of which are singletons. This sample was also put to use in a study of T cells of mothers and their children.

This TCR derives from a girl aged 2-10 years in good health. The rearrangement joins TRBV20-1 to TRBJ2-1; possible D gene TRBD2, 5 bases. The specimen sequenced was blood. The CDR3 sequence: CSAGGLATCNEQFF. CDR3 DNA sequence: TGCAGTGCTGGAGGTTTGGCCACCTGCAATGAGCAGTTCTTC.